The 25 T cell receptor beta chains given below trace back to one sample, sequenced in a study of regulatory dendritic cells for organ transplantation. Sequenced by immunoSEQ multiplex PCR; TCRdb stores in-frame clones only, minus some. The data contain about 28,000 clones, 82% of them singletons. Material for sequencing was naive CD8+ T cells from blood. The subset here: CD45RA+ naive T cells. Every receptor here comes from a human donor in good health.

The CDR3, as DNA: TGTGCCAGTAGTATAGTAAAGTGGACAGATAGCAATCAGCCCCAGCATTTT. Protein: CASSIVKWTDSNQPQHF. The chain is built from TRBV19 and TRBJ1-5, with a possible D match to TRBD1 (6 bases). The germline V gene encodes CDR1 LNHDA and CDR2 SQIVND (reference sequence). Deletions cut 1 base from V and 0 bases from J, with 13 bases between. The CDR3 is made up of 17 amino acids.

The V and J genes are TRBV9 and TRBJ1-2, with 7 bases aligning to TRBD1. The CDR3 spans 17 residues. The germline gives CDR1 SGDLS, CDR2 YYNGEE. V dropped 4 bases and J dropped 2; count of bases not matched to a gene: 14. In nucleotides, the CDR3 is TGTGCCAGCAGCCCGCAGGGGGGCAGATTGTACAACTATGGCTACACCTTC. Amino acids: CASSPQGGRLYNYGYTF.

The chain recombines TRBV10-3 with TRBJ2-7; a weak D match, TRBD2 (6 bases). V was cut by 8 bases and J by 0 bases, with 14 bases left in between. CDR1 is ENHRY and CDR2 is SYGVKD in the germline V gene. The CDR3 sequence is 14 residues long. This CDR3 is CAIGADGSSYEQYF. The CDR3 DNA reads TGTGCCATCGGGGCTGACGGGAGCTCCTACGAGCAGTACTTC.

V is TRBV6-5 and J is TRBJ2-1; D unresolved. The CDR3 consists of 14 residues. V was pared by 8 bases and J by 0 bases, with 11 bases between. Germline CDR1 MNHEY, CDR2 SVGAGI. The CDR3 sequence is CASSPHPSYNEQFF. The CDR3 nucleotides read TGTGCCAGCTCCCCACACCCCTCCTACAATGAGCAGTTCTTC.

The chain links TRBV27 to TRBJ2-7; 8 nucleotides align to TRBD1. The CDR3 spans 16 residues. V was clipped by 5 bases and J by 4 bases; unmatched bases: 13. Germline loops: CDR1 MNHEY, CDR2 SMNVEV (reference sequence). CDR3 nucleotide sequence: TGTGCCAGCAGTCCGGCTACTCAGGGGGCCTGGTACGAGCAGTACTTC. Its protein is CASSPATQGAWYEQYF.

The chain carries TRBV5-8 and TRBJ2-1; the D gene is possibly TRBD1 (6 bases). Germline assignment: CDR1 SGHTS and CDR2 YDEGEE. V lost 4 bases, J lost 6 bases, and 17 bases lay in between. CDR3 length: 15 amino acids. Here the CDR3 reads CASSLVPQGFNEQFF. CDR3 sequence (DNA): TGTGCCAGCAGCCTAGTACCACAGGGTTTCAATGAGCAGTTCTTC.

There are a few counts of this clone. The chain couples TRBV27 to TRBJ2-7, with 7 nucleotides matching TRBD1. The CDR3 runs 14 residues. Trimming cost V 4 bases and J 4 bases; bases outside gene matches: 7. Germline CDR1 is MNHEY and CDR2 is SMNVEV (reference sequence). The CDR3 spells CASSSDRDPYEQYF. CDR3 DNA: TGTGCCAGCAGTTCCGACAGGGACCCATACGAGCAGTACTTC.

V and J are TRBV5-1 and TRBJ1-1, with 8 bases that match TRBD1. Trimming removed 4 bases from V and 0 bases from J; junction bases left unmatched: 5. Per the germline V gene, CDR1 is SGHRS and CDR2 is YFSETQ. CDR3 length: 15 amino acids. CDR3 protein: CASSADRGLNTEAFF. DNA of the CDR3: TGCGCCAGCAGCGCCGACAGGGGACTGAACACTGAAGCTTTCTTT.

The J gene is TRBJ2-5, the V gene TRBV23-1; 10 bases match TRBD1. TRBV23-1 is flagged as an ORF with uncertain function. The ends lost 6 bases at V and 4 bases at J; junction bases unmatched: 14. The CDR3 consists of 17 residues. The DNA for the CDR3 is TGCGCCAGCAGCCAAGGGTGGGGACAGGGGCTGGGAGAGACCCAGTACTTC. Its protein product is CASSQGWGQGLGETQYF.

The chain is built from TRBV4-2 and TRBJ2-7; TRBD1 aligns across 7 bases. The junction had 0 bases not matched to a gene; V was cut back by 1 base and J by 3 bases. CDR1 is LGHNA, CDR2 YNFKEQ, per germline. The CDR3 is made up of 13 amino acids. CDR3 residues: CASSQGDSYEQYF. CDR3 nucleotides: TGTGCCAGCAGCCAAGGGGACAGCTACGAGCAGTACTTC.

V and J are TRBV5-1 and TRBJ1-1, with 7 positions matching TRBD1. The CDR3 length is 11 residues. The ends lost 6 bases at V and 10 bases at J; junction bases unmatched: 6. CDR1 and CDR2 from the germline V gene are SGHRS and YFSETQ. The CDR3 sequence is CASKTGDGAFF. As DNA, the CDR3 is TGCGCCAGCAAAACAGGGGACGGAGCTTTCTTT.

The rearrangement uses TRBV19 and TRBJ1-5; possible D gene TRBD1, 6 bases. Trimming cost V 7 bases and J 0 bases, with 13 bases left between them. Germline V CDR1 and CDR2: LNHDA, SQIVND (reference sequence). This CDR3 contains 15 residues. CDR3 bases: TGTGCCAGTACCGAAGGGGGGGATAGCAATCAGCCCCAGCATTTT. The encoded protein is CASTEGGDSNQPQHF.

As to this clone: This sample includes further DNA sequences coding for the same CDR3. V gene TRBV7-9 combines with J gene TRBJ2-1; tentative D call: TRBD1 (5 bases). Germline V gene lookup returns CDR1 SEHNR and CDR2 FQNEAQ (reference sequence). The CDR3 consists of 12 residues. Trimming took 5 bases from V and 5 from J, leaving 7 bases between them. CDR3 residues: CASSLTDNEQFF. The DNA for the CDR3 is TGTGCCAGCAGCCTGACAGACAATGAGCAGTTCTTC.

The chain recombines TRBV10-1 with TRBJ2-3; 8 nucleotides align to TRBD2. The CDR3 extends over 15 amino acids. V gave up 0 bases and J gave up 11 bases; unmatched junction bases: 10. Germline-derived CDR1 and CDR2 are WNHNN and SYGVQD (reference sequence). CDR3 bases: TGCGCCAGCAGTGAGTCGAAGGCTAGCGGGCTCGGGCAGTATTTT. Translating gives CASSESKASGLGQYF.

V gene TRBV6-6 combines with J gene TRBJ1-5; D possibly corresponds to TRBD1 (5 bases). CDR3 length: 13 amino acids. Germline V gene sequence: CDR1 MNHNY, CDR2 SVGAGI (reference sequence). Trimming took 5 bases from V and 4 from J, leaving 9 bases between them. As DNA, the CDR3 is TGTGCCAGCAGTCGGCGGGGGAATCAGCCCCAGCATTTT. It specifies CASSRRGNQPQHF.

V gene TRBV6-4 combines with J gene TRBJ1-2; TRBD1 matches 8 bases. There are 12 residues in the CDR3. With V trimmed by 8 bases and J by 4 bases, 3 bases remained unmatched. CDR1 MRHNA and CDR2 SNTAGT come from the germline V gene. The CDR3 reads CASGDRSYGYTF. CDR3 DNA sequence: TGTGCCAGCGGGGACAGGAGCTATGGCTACACCTTC.

The chain is built from TRBV6-4 and TRBJ2-1; 7 positions agree with TRBD1. The V and J ends lost 4 bases and 9 bases, in that order; junction bases with no gene match: 3. CDR3 length: 12 residues. CDR1 and CDR2 from the germline V gene are MRHNA and SNTAGT. CDR3 DNA sequence: TGTGCCAGCAGTGTAGGGGGCAGTGAGCAGTTCTTC. It translates to CASSVGGSEQFF.

The gene calls are TRBV11-2 and TRBJ1-1; tentative D call: TRBD1 (5 bases). Germline V gene lookup returns CDR1 SGHAT and CDR2 FQNNGV. Deletions cut 1 base from V and 0 bases from J, with 12 bases between. This CDR3 has 16 residues. CDR3 region: CASSLATDIMNTEAFF. Here the CDR3 DNA reads TGTGCCAGCAGCTTAGCGACAGACATAATGAACACTGAAGCTTTCTTT.

The chain carries TRBV11-3 and TRBJ2-1; 7 nucleotides match TRBD2. The germline gives CDR1 SGHNT, CDR2 YENEEA. Trimming cost V 2 bases and J 8 bases; bases outside gene matches: 6. This CDR3 comprises 14 residues. CDR3 DNA: TGTGCCAGCAGCTTATTCGGCGGGGGAGATGAGCAGTTCTTC. This gives the protein CASSLFGGGDEQFF.

The CDR3 reads CASSVPGVEETQYF. The CDR3 DNA sequence: TGTGCCAGCAGTGTTCCGGGTGTCGAAGAGACCCAGTACTTC. The chain combines TRBV2 with TRBJ2-5; unclear D gene. This CDR3 is built from 14 residues. Trimming shortened V by 4 bases and J by 3 bases, and 12 bases separated the two germline ends. The V gene's germline CDR1 is SNHLY and CDR2 FYNNEI. Using reference TRBV2 and TRBJ2-5 for the parts outside the CDR3, the full variable domain is EPEVTQTPSHQVTQMGQEVILRCVPISNHLYFYWYRQILGQKVEFLVSFYNNEISEKSEIFDDQFSVERPDGSNFTLKIRSTKLEDSAMYFCASSVPGVEETQYFGPGTRLLVL.

The chain uses TRBV19 and TRBJ1-2, with D unresolved. The CDR3 totals 13 residues. Between the trimmed V and J ends, which lost 8 bases and 3 bases, there was a span of 13 bases. Per germline, CDR1 LNHDA and CDR2 SQIVND (reference sequence). For the CDR3, the DNA is TGTGCCAGTCAGGACTCCCCCGACTATGGCTACACCTTC. It translates to CASQDSPDYGYTF.

This sequence joins TRBV7-6 and TRBJ2-5; D is perhaps TRBD2 (6 bases). Germline V gene lookup returns CDR1 SGHVS and CDR2 FNYEAQ. Trimming stripped 4 bases from V and 3 bases from J, with 15 bases between. The CDR3 length is 15 residues. The CDR3 reads CASSSQGLKKETQYF. The DNA of the CDR3 is TGTGCCAGCAGCTCCCAAGGACTAAAAAAAGAGACCCAGTACTTC.

The chain carries TRBV7-2 and TRBJ2-3, with 8 positions matching TRBD2. Germline V CDR1 and CDR2: SGHTA, FQGNSA. This CDR3 spans 17 amino acids. V was clipped by 3 bases and J by 7 bases; unmatched bases: 15. The CDR3, as DNA: TGTGCCAGCAGCTTCCCCGGGCGGGGGGCCCCGGGGAATACGCAGTATTTT. It specifies CASSFPGRGAPGNTQYF.

Comment on this clone: The same CDR3 can be traced to other DNA sequences in this sample. The chain has TRBV10-1 and TRBJ2-1; 9 positions match TRBD1. The CDR3 covers 15 residues. V was clipped by 7 bases and J by 4 bases; unmatched bases: 8. Germline lookup yields CDR1 WNHNN and CDR2 SYGVQD (reference sequence). The CDR3 sequence is CASISYRGLYNEQFF. The DNA of the CDR3 is TGCGCCAGCATTTCCTACAGGGGGCTTTACAATGAGCAGTTCTTC.

This chain joins TRBV7-9 and TRBJ2-5, with TRBD1 identical over 10 bases. The J call may not be correct, given that the DNA end is closer to TRBJ2-7. The CDR3 contains 15 residues. The germline V gene has CDR1 SEHNR and CDR2 FQNEAQ (reference sequence). CDR3 sequence: CASSSRQGAAYEQYF. The CDR3 DNA follows: TGTGCCAGCAGCTCCCGACAGGGGGCGGCCTACGAGCAGTACTTC.